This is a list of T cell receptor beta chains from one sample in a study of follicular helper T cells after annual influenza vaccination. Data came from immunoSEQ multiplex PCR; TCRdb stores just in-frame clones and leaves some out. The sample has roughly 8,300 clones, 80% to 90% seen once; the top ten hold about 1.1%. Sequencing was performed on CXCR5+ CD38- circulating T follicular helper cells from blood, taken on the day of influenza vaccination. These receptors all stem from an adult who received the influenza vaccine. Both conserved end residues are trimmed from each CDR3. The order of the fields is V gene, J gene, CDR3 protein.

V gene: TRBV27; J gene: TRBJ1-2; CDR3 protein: ASKQSLGGYT
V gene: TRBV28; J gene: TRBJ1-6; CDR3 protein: ASSGTGGWSPLH
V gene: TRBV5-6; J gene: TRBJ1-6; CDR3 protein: ASSPRQGRSPLH
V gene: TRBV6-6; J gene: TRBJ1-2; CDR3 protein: ASSYGTGAQGYT
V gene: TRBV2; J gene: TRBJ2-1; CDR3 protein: ASGGATINNEQF
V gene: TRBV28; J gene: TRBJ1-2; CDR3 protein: ASSLLAQYLVYGYT
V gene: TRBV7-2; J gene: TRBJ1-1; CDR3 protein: ASSIARGGGTEAF
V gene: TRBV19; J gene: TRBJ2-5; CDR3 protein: ASSQRHDQETQY
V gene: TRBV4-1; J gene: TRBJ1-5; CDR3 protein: ASSQGRPQH
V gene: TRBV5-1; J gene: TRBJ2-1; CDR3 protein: ASSDSSYNEQF
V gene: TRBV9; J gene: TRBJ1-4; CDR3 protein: ASSNSPQPGEKLF
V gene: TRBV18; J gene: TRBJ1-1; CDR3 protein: ASSPSSRNTEAF
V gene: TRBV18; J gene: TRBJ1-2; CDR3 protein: ASSPEEGSYGYT
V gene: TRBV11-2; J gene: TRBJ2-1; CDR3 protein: ASSLLGFDEQF
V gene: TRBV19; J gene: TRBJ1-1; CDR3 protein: ASSMPSASGEAF
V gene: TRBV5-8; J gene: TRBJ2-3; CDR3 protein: ASSFSALDTQY
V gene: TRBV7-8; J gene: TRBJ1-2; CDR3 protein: ASSPRTGLDYGYT
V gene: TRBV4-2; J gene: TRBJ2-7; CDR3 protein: ASSQGGESSYEQY
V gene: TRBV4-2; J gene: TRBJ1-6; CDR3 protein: ASSRIRTEGAPLH
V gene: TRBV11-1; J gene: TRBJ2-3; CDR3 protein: ASSLGDRGLWTDTQY
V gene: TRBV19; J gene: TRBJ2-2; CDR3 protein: ASNWQGIAGELF
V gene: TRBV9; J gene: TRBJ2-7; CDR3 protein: ASSPSPGLASGEQY
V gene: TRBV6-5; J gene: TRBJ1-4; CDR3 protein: ASRLGQINEKLF
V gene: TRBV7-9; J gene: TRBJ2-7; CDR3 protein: ASSPGQATSYEQY
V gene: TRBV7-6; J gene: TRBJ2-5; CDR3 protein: ASSLLGTGVGTQY
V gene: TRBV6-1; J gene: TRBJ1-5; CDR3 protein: ASSERPTSGPQH
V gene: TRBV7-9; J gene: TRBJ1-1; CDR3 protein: ASSEGPDTEAF
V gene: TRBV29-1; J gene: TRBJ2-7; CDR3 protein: SVFDRGPYEQY
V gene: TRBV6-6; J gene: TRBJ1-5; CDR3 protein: ASSAMDSLAVEPQH
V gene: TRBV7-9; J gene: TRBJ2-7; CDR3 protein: ASSTRDWGEQY
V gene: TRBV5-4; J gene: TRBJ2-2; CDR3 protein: ASSLWAGGGTGELF
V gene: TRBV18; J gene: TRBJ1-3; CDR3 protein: ASSPLDKSSGNTIY
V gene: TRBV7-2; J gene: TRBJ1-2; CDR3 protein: ASRYRGSEYGYT
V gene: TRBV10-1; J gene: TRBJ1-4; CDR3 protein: ASRGGQGQGIIEKLF
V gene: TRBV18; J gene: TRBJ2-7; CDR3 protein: ASSPPTTNYEQY
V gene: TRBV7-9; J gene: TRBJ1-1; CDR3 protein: ASQLSGGTEAF
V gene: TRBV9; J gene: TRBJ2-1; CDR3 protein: ASSVVPESSYNEQF
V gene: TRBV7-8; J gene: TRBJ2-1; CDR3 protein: ASRGGIHNEQF
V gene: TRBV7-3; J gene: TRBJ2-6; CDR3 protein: ASNPGLTSGANVLT
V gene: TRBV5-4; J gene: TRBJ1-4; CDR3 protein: ASSTGTGGNGNEKLF
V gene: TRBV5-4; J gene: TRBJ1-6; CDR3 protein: ASSWALSDSPLH
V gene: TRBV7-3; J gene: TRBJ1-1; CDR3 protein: ASSQGQSTEAF
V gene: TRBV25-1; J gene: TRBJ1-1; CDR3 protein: ASSEYGTGGGTEAF
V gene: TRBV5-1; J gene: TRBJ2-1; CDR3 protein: ASSVRDPADNEQF
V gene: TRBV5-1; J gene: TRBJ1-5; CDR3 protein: ASSLAPTGDSNQPQH
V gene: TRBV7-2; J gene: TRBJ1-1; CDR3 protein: ASNLSGGNTEAF